This T cell receptor beta chain originates from a study of chemoradiotherapy in HPV16-positive cancers. Study-level points and caveats: Better recurrence-free survival went with HPV-responsive T-cell expansion in HPV16-positive patients. During treatment, candidate HPV-specific clones and E7-related motifs expanded in tumor.

The V gene's germline CDR1 is LGHNA and CDR2 YNFKEQ. This CDR3 is 16 amino acids long. The J segment lost 7 bases and the V segment lost 0 bases, leaving 3 bases of the junction unmatched. Over chemoradiotherapy, repertoires were sampled more than once. This clone has more than one count but fewer than ten. What it binds is not known. Only in-frame clones appear in the TCRdb table, and some are missing; sequencing was by immunoSEQ multiplex PCR. The sample carries 25,000 to 40,000 clones, about 88% recorded once. The sequence was obtained from a human donor with HPV-associated anogenital cancer. The rearrangement links TRBV4-2 to TRBJ1-6; 10 bases map to TRBD1. Sequencing was performed on blood, taken from a patient who underwent chemoradiotherapy. As DNA, the CDR3 is TGTGCCAGCAGCCAAGATCCGGGACAGGGGAATTCACCCCTCCACTTT. It codes for CASSQDPGQGNSPLHF.